This T cell receptor beta chain was found in a study of T cell repertoires in cytomegalovirus infection. The wider study: As its CMV epitopes, the study selected recently identified HLA-C-restricted and well-studied HLA-B-restricted targets.

TCRdb used MiXCR to reprocess the reads, holding one entry per CDR3 protein. The sample consists of 680,000 or so distinct CDR3 sequences, around a third of them appearing once. As concerns this clonotype: Its target is not known.

Trimming left V 1 base short and J 2 bases short, with 14 bases between. Germline CDR1 reads LNHDA; CDR2 reads SQIVND (reference sequence). This CDR3 is 16 amino acids long. This TCR was recovered from a human donor in good health (CMV status not recorded). Some clones in this sample may be carry-over from other donors' samples. The J gene is TRBJ2-5, the V gene TRBV19, with no clear D. The material sequenced was cultured PBMCs, taken from culture after CMV antigen stimulation. The CDR3 DNA reads as TGTGCCAGTAGTATAGTCCACGACACTTTTCAAGAGACCCAGTACTTC. It yields the protein CASSIVHDTFQETQYF.